A single sample is the source of the 20 T cell receptor beta chains below, sequenced in a study of cytomegalovirus exposure and HLA in healthy donors. PCR was performed using 60 Vbeta and 13 Jbeta primers. Measured with immunoSEQ multiplex PCR; TCRdb has only the in-frame clones, and not every one. This sample has around 120,000 clones; approximately 82% occur once, and the top ten carry 2.5% to 3%. Sample: PBMCs. The source of these receptors is a boy aged 2 to 10 in good health and CMV-seronegative.

This clone was observed a single time. The chain uses TRBV6-6 and TRBJ1-1, with TRBD1 as a possible D gene (6 bases). Trimming took off 5 bases at V and 0 bases at J, with 13 bases between the two ends. CDR1 is MNHNY, CDR2 SVGAGI, per germline (reference sequence). The CDR3 is made up of 15 amino acids. The CDR3 DNA reads as TGTGCCAGCAGTGACTTGGACAGCCTGAACACTGAAGCTTTCTTT. This encodes CASSDLDSLNTEAFF.

The chain recombines TRBV2 with TRBJ2-7; TRBD1 matches at 8 bases. V lost 5 bases and J lost 11; bases outside the gene matches: 11. This CDR3 spans 13 amino acids. CDR1 and CDR2 from the germline V gene are SNHLY and FYNNEI. This chain's CDR3 is CASSPHPSTGEYV. The CDR3 DNA reads TGTGCCAGCAGTCCTCACCCTTCGACAGGGGAGTACGTC.

The J gene is TRBJ1-1, the V gene TRBV4-2; D ambiguous. Germline V CDR1 and CDR2: LGHNA, YNFKEQ. V was cut by 8 bases and J by 7 bases, with 17 bases left in between. This CDR3 is built from 13 residues. The CDR3 here is CASRYQVVNEAFF. Here the CDR3 DNA reads TGTGCCAGCCGCTATCAAGTGGTCAATGAAGCTTTCTTT.

The rearrangement joins TRBV19 to TRBJ1-5, with TRBD1 identical over 8 bases. Trimming cost V 5 bases and J 1 base; bases outside gene matches: 4. Germline loops: CDR1 LNHDA, CDR2 SQIVND (reference sequence). The length of the CDR3 is 15 residues. Here the CDR3 DNA reads TGTGCCAGTAGTTGGACAGGGCCGAGCAATCAGCCCCAGCATTTT. It is translated as CASSWTGPSNQPQHF. Together with reference TRBV19 and TRBJ1-5, the CDR3 gives the full variable domain: DGGITQSPKYLFRKEGQNVTLSCEQNLNHDAMYWYRQDPGQGLRLIYYSQIVNDFQKGDIAEGYSVSREKKESFPLTVTSAQKNPTAFYLCASSWTGPSNQPQHFGDGTRLSIL.

The rearrangement uses TRBV28 and TRBJ2-1; 9 bases fit TRBD2. The V gene's germline CDR1 is MDHEN and CDR2 SYDVKM. This CDR3 is built from 13 residues. Unmatched junction bases numbered 6, after V lost 8 bases and J lost 7 bases. CDR3 loop: CASGLARGNEQFF. The CDR3 DNA reads as TGTGCCAGCGGACTAGCGAGGGGGAATGAGCAGTTCTTC.

In its sample, this clone was seen once. An end of the junction does not agree with germline; a read error may underlie this. V usage is TRBV7-9 and J usage is TRBJ2-1; TRBD2 matches at 8 bases. This CDR3 has 13 residues. Germline CDR1 and CDR2: SEHNR and FQNEAQ (reference sequence). The CDR3: CSSSPGGYNEQFF. As DNA, the CDR3 is TGTTCCAGCAGCCCGGGGGGGTACAATGAGCAGTTCTTC.

V gene TRBV4-3 combines with J gene TRBJ2-2, with D perhaps matching TRBD1 (5 bases). The length of the CDR3 is 16 residues. From germline, CDR1 is LGHNA and CDR2 YSLEER. V dropped 4 bases and J dropped 2 bases, with 14 bases sitting between them. In nucleotides, the CDR3 is TGCGCCAGCAGCCGTGCGACACAGGTTAACACCGGGGAGCTGTTTTTT. The encoded protein is CASSRATQVNTGELFF.

The chain links TRBV15 to TRBJ1-2; possible D gene TRBD1, 6 bases. The V end lost 3 bases, the J end lost 8 bases, and 19 bases lay between the germline ends. Germline CDR1 LNHNV, CDR2 YYDKDF (reference sequence). The CDR3 is 15 amino acids. The CDR3 loop is CATSSPNRVERGYTF. CDR3 sequence (DNA): TGTGCCACCAGCAGCCCAAACAGGGTCGAGAGAGGCTACACCTTC.

The chain recombines TRBV5-6 with TRBJ1-2; 7 bases map to TRBD1. There are 14 residues in the CDR3. Germline trimming cut 3 bases from V and 4 bases from J; bases unmatched to any gene: 6. In germline, CDR1 is SGHDT, CDR2 YYEEEE. In DNA, the CDR3 is TGTGCCAGCAGCTCCAATCGACAGGGCTATGGCTACACCTTC. Translation: CASSSNRQGYGYTF.

The count of this clone is one. The V gene is TRBV11-1, the J gene TRBJ2-2; D gene uncertain. Germline loops: CDR1 SGHAT, CDR2 FQDESV (reference sequence). The CDR3 has 14 amino acids. Between the trimmed V and J ends, which lost 5 bases and 7 bases, there was a span of 14 bases. Here the CDR3 DNA reads TGTGCCAGCAGCCTCTACGGGTATGACGGGGAGCTGTTTTTT. Residues: CASSLYGYDGELFF.

Only a few counts were recorded for this clone. The chain is built from TRBV7-9 and TRBJ2-2; 9 bases are a match to TRBD1. Germline assignment: CDR1 SEHNR and CDR2 FQNEAQ (reference sequence). V shed 5 bases and J 5 bases; nucleotides not matched to a gene: 6. The CDR3 extends over 15 amino acids. This chain's CDR3 is CASSTGTGRTGELFF. The CDR3 region has the DNA TGTGCCAGCAGCACCGGGACAGGGAGGACCGGGGAGCTGTTTTTT.

The rearrangement links TRBV6-1 to TRBJ1-1; TRBD1 might be the D (5 bases). The CDR3 has 14 amino acids. The germline CDR1 and CDR2 sequences are MNHNS and SASEGT. Trimming left V 5 bases short and J 5 bases short, with 15 bases between. The CDR3: CASSHTGSLTEAFF. The CDR3, as DNA: TGTGCCAGCAGTCACACAGGAAGTTTGACTGAAGCTTTCTTT.

The gene calls are TRBV18 and TRBJ1-2; 7 bases fit TRBD1. V lost 4 bases to trimming and J lost 1 base; unmatched junction nucleotides: 12. This CDR3 region has 17 residues. In germline, CDR1 is KGHSH, CDR2 LQKENI. The CDR3 DNA sequence: TGTGCCAGCTCACTCCAAACAGGGGCCGCCGGTAACTATGGCTACACCTTC. It specifies CASSLQTGAAGNYGYTF.

The chain joins TRBV12-5 to TRBJ2-2, with D maybe TRBD2 (6 bases). Deletions cut 0 bases from V and 5 bases from J, with 10 bases between. Germline CDR1 is LGHNT and CDR2 is FRNRAP. The length of the CDR3 is 15 residues. This chain's CDR3 is CASGLVPGVTGELFF. CDR3 DNA sequence: TGTGCTAGTGGTTTGGTACCGGGGGTTACCGGGGAGCTGTTTTTT.

The chain carries TRBV27 and TRBJ1-1; no clear D. V lost 6 bases and J lost 3, with 17 bases in between. In germline, CDR1 is MNHEY, CDR2 SMNVEV (reference sequence). This CDR3 comprises 15 residues. The CDR3 here is CASSPRNVEDTEAFF. The CDR3 DNA is TGTGCCAGCAGCCCGAGGAATGTGGAAGACACTGAAGCTTTCTTT.

This chain joins TRBV28 and TRBJ1-5; D may be TRBD1 (6 bases). CDR1 is MDHEN and CDR2 is SYDVKM in the germline V gene. CDR3 length: 14 amino acids. Trimming pared 4 bases from V and 7 bases from J, leaving 14 bases between. The CDR3 sequence: CASSWSGAGQPQHF. The DNA for the CDR3 is TGTGCCAGCAGTTGGTCAGGGGCAGGGCAGCCCCAGCATTTT.

This chain uses TRBV29-1 with TRBJ2-1; D is unclear. The CDR3 contains 13 residues. Germline V gene data show CDR1 as SQVTM and CDR2 as ANQGSEA. Deletions cut 2 bases from V and 0 bases from J, with 5 bases between. The CDR3, as DNA: TGCAGCGTTGAATTCAGCTCCTACAATGAGCAGTTCTTC. Translation gives CSVEFSSYNEQFF.

This chain links TRBV2 with TRBJ2-1; the match to TRBD2 covers 8 bases. Germline CDR1 SNHLY, CDR2 FYNNEI. The CDR3 is 14 amino acids. After removal of 8 bases from V and 0 bases from J, the junction contained 3 bases not matched to a gene. The CDR3 sequence is CASERESSYNEQFF. As DNA, the CDR3 is TGTGCCAGCGAGCGGGAGAGCTCCTACAATGAGCAGTTCTTC.

The chain uses TRBV5-6 and TRBJ2-7; 8 positions match TRBD2. This CDR3 has 14 residues. Trimming took 3 bases from V and 2 from J; bases not matched to a gene: 4. Germline V gene data show CDR1 as SGHDT and CDR2 as YYEEEE. The CDR3 region is CASSWAGGAYEQYF. DNA of the CDR3: TGTGCCAGCAGCTGGGCCGGGGGGGCCTACGAGCAGTACTTC.

In this sample, this clone turned up a few times. The chain recombines TRBV5-5 with TRBJ2-1; TRBD2 agrees at 7 bases. Germline V gene lookup returns CDR1 SGHKS and CDR2 YYEKEE (reference sequence). The ends lost 0 bases at V and 7 bases at J; junction bases unmatched: 1. The CDR3 extends over 13 amino acids. Here the CDR3 DNA reads TGTGCCAGCAGCTTGGTCGGGGGGAATGAGCAGTTCTTC. It specifies CASSLVGGNEQFF.